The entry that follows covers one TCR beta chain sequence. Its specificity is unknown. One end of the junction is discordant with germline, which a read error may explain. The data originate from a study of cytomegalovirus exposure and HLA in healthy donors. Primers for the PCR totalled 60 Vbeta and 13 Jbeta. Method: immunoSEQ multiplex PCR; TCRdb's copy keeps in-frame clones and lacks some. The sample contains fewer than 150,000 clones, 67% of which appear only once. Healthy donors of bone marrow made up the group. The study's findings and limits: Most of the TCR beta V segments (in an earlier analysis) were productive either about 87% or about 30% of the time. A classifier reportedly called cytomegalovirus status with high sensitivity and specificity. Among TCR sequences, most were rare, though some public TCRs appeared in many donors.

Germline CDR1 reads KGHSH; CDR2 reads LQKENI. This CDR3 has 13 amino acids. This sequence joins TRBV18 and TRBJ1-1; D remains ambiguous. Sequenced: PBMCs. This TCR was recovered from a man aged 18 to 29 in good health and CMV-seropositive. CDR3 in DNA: TGTGCCGGCTCACCAAATGCGGCGGCAGTAGCTTTCTTT. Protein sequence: CAGSPNAAAVAFF.